The rows below give T cell receptor beta chains drawn from one sample of a study of molecular identifiers for immune sequencing clone quantification. TCRdb processed the PCR reads anew with MiXCR; each CDR3 protein has one entry. The data show approximately 550,000 distinct CDR3 sequences, about 25% seen once. Sequenced material: naive CD8+ T cells from blood, with Jurkat cell RNA spiked in. The receptors were sampled from a human donor in good health. Some libraries in this study had Jurkat cell RNA spiked in. CDR3s include the opening cysteine and the closing phenylalanine or tryptophan. Fields, in order: V gene, CDR3 length, D gene, CDR3 protein. A D gene is named only where the DNA matches it firmly.

V: TRBV4-1
length: 16
D: TRBD2
CDR3: CASSQEGLAGGNEQFF

V: TRBV28
length: 15
D: NA
CDR3: CASTAGTESTDTQYF

V: TRBV19
length: 13
D: NA
CDR3: CARSTWGTYEQDF

V: TRBV7-8
length: 14
D: NA
CDR3: CASSLEGSLAGYTF

V: TRBV7-2
length: 16
D: TRBD2
CDR3: CASSLAQRGIQETQYF

V: TRBV4-1
length: 17
D: NA
CDR3: CASSRKTGTEYQETQYF

V: TRBV12-3/TRBV12-4
length: 16
D: NA
CDR3: CASSLFFVTGQGTQYF

V: TRBV28
length: 10
D: NA
CDR3: CASMGTEAFF

V: TRBV5-3
length: 14
D: NA
CDR3: CASSWGTGLDEQFF

V: TRBV4-3
length: 17
D: TRBD1
CDR3: CASSQVLGQGLNTEAFF

V: TRBV6-2/TRBV6-3
length: 16
D: NA
CDR3: CASKGGKRSTGAPPYF

V: TRBV7-6
length: 18
D: NA
CDR3: CASSSRERTKPSQETQYF

V: TRBV3-1
length: 16
D: TRBD2
CDR3: CASSQGWAGGPHEQYF

V: TRBV5-1
length: 16
D: TRBD2
CDR3: CASSSGLAGGWDEQFF

V: TRBV7-8
length: 15
D: NA
CDR3: CASTLRAGALEEQYF

V: TRBV18
length: 16
D: NA
CDR3: CASSPERGGGKYEQYF

V: TRBV7-8
length: 12
D: NA
CDR3: CASSLVIHEQYF

V: TRBV7-9
length: 15
D: NA
CDR3: CASSLIQGLGSPLHF

V: TRBV25-1
length: 13
D: NA
CDR3: CASSDYRNYEQYF